One and the same sample provided the 7 T cell receptor beta chains below, sequenced in a study of CD8 T cells in Susac syndrome. The RNA, about 0.5 to 1 ug, was put through reverse transcription using random hexamers. TCRdb independently ran MiXCR on the immunoSEQ multiplex PCR reads; one entry per CDR3 protein. Of about 300,000 distinct CDR3 sequences listed, approximately 89% are singletons. Input material: CD8+ T cells from PBMCs. These receptors came from a human donor with multiple sclerosis.

This chain uses TRBV24-1 with TRBJ1-2, with 8 bases that match TRBD1. The germline CDR1 and CDR2 sequences are KGHDR and SFDVKD. Trimming removed 1 base from V and 8 bases from J; junction bases left unmatched: 5. The CDR3 runs 14 residues. The CDR3, as DNA: TGTGCCACCAGTGATTTCGGACAGGGTGGCGGCTACACCTTC. Protein sequence: CATSDFGQGGGYTF.

The V and J genes are TRBV12-5 and TRBJ2-5; the D gene is possibly TRBD1 (5 bases). Trimming stripped 0 bases from V and 9 bases from J, with 23 bases between. The CDR3 sequence is 17 residues long. Germline V gene lookup returns CDR1 LGHNT and CDR2 FRNRAP. This CDR3 is CASGLVQEMGSKAPQYF. CDR3 coding DNA: TGTGCTAGTGGTTTGGTACAGGAGATGGGCTCCAAGGCCCCCCAGTACTTC.

This clonotype was seen once. The rearrangement uses TRBV12-3 or TRBV12-4 and TRBJ2-7; 10 positions match TRBD2. The CDR3 length is 16 residues. With 6 bases clipped from V and 3 bases from J, the junction kept 11 bases outside the gene matches. The CDR3 is CASSHRGLADYYEQYF. The CDR3 DNA reads TGTGCCAGCAGCCACCGAGGACTAGCGGATTACTACGAGCAGTACTTC.

The chain is built from TRBV6-2 or TRBV6-3 and TRBJ2-1; 9 nucleotides line up with TRBD1. Germline lookup yields CDR1 MNHEY and CDR2 SVGEGT. This CDR3 has 18 amino acids. Trimming removed 0 bases from V and 6 bases from J; junction bases left unmatched: 12. CDR3 in amino acids: CASSYSMLGDRDPNEQFF. The CDR3 DNA is TGTGCCAGCAGTTACTCGATGCTGGGGGACAGGGATCCCAATGAGCAGTTCTTC.

This clonotype came up a few times. A junction end diverges from the germline sequence, so it may reflect a read error. The chain combines TRBV6-6 with TRBJ2-7, with 7 bases identical to TRBD2. Germline V gene lookup returns CDR1 MNHNY and CDR2 SVGAGI (reference sequence). This CDR3 spans 14 amino acids. The CDR3 sequence: CASSLTGGAYEQYF. CDR3 nucleotide sequence: TGTGCCAGCAGTTTAACGGGAGGCGCTTACGAGCAGTACTTT.

V is TRBV7-9 and J is TRBJ2-7; D may be TRBD2 (5 bases). The CDR3 sequence is 17 residues long. Between the trimmed V and J ends, which lost 3 bases and 2 bases, there was a span of 20 bases. CDR1 and CDR2 (germline): SEHNR, FQNEAQ (reference sequence). The CDR3 DNA is TGTGCCAGCAGCTTTGGTATCCGAGGCGGGCCAACCTACGAGCAGTACTTC. It specifies CASSFGIRGGPTYEQYF.

The rearrangement links TRBV5-1 to TRBJ2-7; 8 nucleotides line up with TRBD2. The junction had 13 bases not matched to a gene; V was cut back by 1 base and J by 1 base. This CDR3 contains 18 residues. CDR1 is SGHRS, CDR2 YFSETQ, per germline. CDR3 coding DNA: TGCGCCAGCAGCTTGCCCTCAGGCCCGGGACTAGGATCCTACGAGCAGTACTTC. This encodes CASSLPSGPGLGSYEQYF.